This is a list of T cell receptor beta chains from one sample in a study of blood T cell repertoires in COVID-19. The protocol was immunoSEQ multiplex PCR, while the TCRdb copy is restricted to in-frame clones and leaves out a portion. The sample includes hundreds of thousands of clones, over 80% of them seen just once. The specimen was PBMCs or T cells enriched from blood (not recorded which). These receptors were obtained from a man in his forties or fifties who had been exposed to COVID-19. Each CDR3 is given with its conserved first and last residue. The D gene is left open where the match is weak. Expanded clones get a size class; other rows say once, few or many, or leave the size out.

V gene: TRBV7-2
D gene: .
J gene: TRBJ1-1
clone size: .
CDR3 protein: CASSLYSLNTEAFF
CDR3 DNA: TGTGCCAGCAGCTTATACAGTCTGAACACTGAAGCTTTCTTT

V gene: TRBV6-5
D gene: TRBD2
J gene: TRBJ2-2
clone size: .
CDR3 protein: CASRYGLAGSGELFF
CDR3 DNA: TGTGCCAGCAGATACGGACTAGCGGGATCTGGGGAGCTGTTTTTT

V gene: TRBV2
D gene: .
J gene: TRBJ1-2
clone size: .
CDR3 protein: CASSGIRDTNYGYTF
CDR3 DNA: TGTGCCAGCAGTGGGATCAGGGACACTAACTATGGCTACACCTTC

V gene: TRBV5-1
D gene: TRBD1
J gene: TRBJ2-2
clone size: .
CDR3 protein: CASSLPPDRANTGELFF
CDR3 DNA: TGCGCCAGCAGCTTACCCCCGGACAGGGCGAACACCGGGGAGCTGTTTTTT

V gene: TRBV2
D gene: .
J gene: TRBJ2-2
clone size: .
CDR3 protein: CASSPTGAAGTGELFF
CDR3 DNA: TGTGCCAGCAGTCCGACGGGGGCAGCGGGGACCGGGGAGCTGTTTTTT

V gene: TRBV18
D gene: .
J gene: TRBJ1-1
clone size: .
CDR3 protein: CASSPRQGANTEAFF
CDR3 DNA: TGTGCCAGCTCACCAAGACAAGGTGCGAACACTGAAGCTTTCTTT

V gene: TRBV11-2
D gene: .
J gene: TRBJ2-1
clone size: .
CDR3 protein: CASILRLGGIYNEQFF
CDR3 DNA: TGTGCCAGCATCCTACGGCTCGGGGGTATCTACAATGAGCAGTTCTTC

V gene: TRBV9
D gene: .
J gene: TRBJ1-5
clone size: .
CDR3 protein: CASSPRGNREPQHF
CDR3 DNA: TGTGCCAGCAGCCCTCGCGGGAATAGGGAGCCCCAGCATTTT

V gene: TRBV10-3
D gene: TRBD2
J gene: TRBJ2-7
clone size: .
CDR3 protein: CAISESTTSGGRVIYEQYF
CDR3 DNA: TGTGCCATCAGTGAGTCTACGACTAGCGGGGGGCGGGTGATCTACGAGCAGTACTTC

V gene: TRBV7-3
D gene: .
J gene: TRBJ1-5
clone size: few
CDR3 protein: CASSLREGQFEVTQHF
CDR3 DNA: TGTGCCAGCAGTTTACGCGAAGGACAGTTTGAGGTGACCCAGCATTTT

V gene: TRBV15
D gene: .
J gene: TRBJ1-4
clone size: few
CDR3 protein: CATQPRTNEKLFF
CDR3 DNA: TGTGCCACCCAACCCAGGACTAATGAAAAACTGTTTTTT

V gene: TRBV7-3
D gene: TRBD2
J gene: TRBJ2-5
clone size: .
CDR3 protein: CASSAGTSQETQYF
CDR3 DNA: TGTGCCAGCAGCGCCGGGACTAGCCAAGAGACCCAGTACTTC

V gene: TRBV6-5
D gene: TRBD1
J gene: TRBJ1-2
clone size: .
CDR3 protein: CASSYDRAYGYTF
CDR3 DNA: TGTGCCAGCAGTTACGACAGGGCCTATGGCTACACCTTC

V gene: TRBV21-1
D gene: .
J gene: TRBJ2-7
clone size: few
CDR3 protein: CASSKESGGLPDGSYEQYF
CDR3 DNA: TGTGCCAGCAGCAAAGAATCAGGGGGGTTGCCGGACGGCTCCTACGAGCAGTACTTC

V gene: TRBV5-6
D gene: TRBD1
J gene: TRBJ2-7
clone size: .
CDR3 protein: CASSFGPLGTGPWAYEQYF
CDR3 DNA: TGTGCCAGCAGCTTTGGGCCTCTTGGGACAGGCCCTTGGGCCTACGAGCAGTACTTC

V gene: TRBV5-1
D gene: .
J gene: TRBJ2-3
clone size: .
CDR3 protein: CASSLESVATDTQYF
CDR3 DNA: TGCGCCAGCAGCTTGGAGTCAGTGGCCACAGATACGCAGTATTTT

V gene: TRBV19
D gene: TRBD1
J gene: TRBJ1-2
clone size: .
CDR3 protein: CASTPTGYAGYTF
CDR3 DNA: TGTGCCAGTACCCCGACAGGGTACGCTGGCTACACCTTC

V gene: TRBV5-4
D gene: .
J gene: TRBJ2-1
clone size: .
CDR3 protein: CASSSPRGSYNEQFF
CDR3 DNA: TGTGCCAGCAGCTCTCCCAGGGGATCCTACAATGAGCAGTTCTTC

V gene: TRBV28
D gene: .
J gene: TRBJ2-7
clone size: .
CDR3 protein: CASSFFGFEQYF
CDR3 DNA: TGTGCCAGCAGTTTTTTCGGTTTCGAGCAGTACTTC

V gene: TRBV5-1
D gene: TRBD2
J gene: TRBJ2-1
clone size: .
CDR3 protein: CASSLALAGGPREQFF
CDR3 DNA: TGCGCCAGCAGCTTGGCACTAGCGGGAGGGCCCAGGGAGCAGTTCTTC

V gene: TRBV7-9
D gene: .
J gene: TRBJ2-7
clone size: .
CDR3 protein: CASSLALDYEQYF
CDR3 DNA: TGTGCCAGCAGCTTAGCGCTAGACTACGAGCAGTACTTC

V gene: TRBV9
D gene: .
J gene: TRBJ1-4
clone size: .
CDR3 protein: CASSVTQGMEKLFF
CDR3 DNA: TGTGCCAGCAGCGTAACACAGGGAATGGAAAAACTGTTTTTT

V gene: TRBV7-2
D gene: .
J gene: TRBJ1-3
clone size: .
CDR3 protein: CASSFGQGSVGNTIYF
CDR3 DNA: TGTGCCAGCAGCTTCGGTCAGGGAAGTGTTGGAAACACCATATATTTT